The 15 T cell receptor beta chains presented below share a single source sample, sequenced in a study of blood T cell repertoires in COVID-19. Assay: immunoSEQ multiplex PCR; the TCRdb copy retains only in-frame clones and omits some. The sample records some 200,000 clones, about 83% being singletons. The sequenced sample was peripheral blood. All receptors derive from a woman aged 25-40 years with COVID-19, enrolled during active disease.

The sample holds one count of this clone. The chain recombines TRBV15 with TRBJ1-1; D uncertain. V shed 3 bases and J shed 3 bases, with 5 bases lying between them. The CDR3 loop spans 12 amino acids. CDR1 and CDR2 from the germline V gene are LNHNV and YYDKDF (reference sequence). CDR3: CATSRRDTEAFF. The CDR3 DNA follows: TGTGCCACCAGCAGGAGGGACACTGAAGCTTTCTTT.

V usage is TRBV18 and J usage is TRBJ1-2; 8 nucleotides line up with TRBD1. Germline V gene sequence: CDR1 KGHSH, CDR2 LQKENI. V shed 3 bases and J 4 bases; nucleotides not matched to a gene: 4. The CDR3 is 14 amino acids. CDR3: CASSPEQGGYGYTF. The CDR3 DNA reads TGTGCCAGCTCACCCGAACAGGGGGGCTATGGCTACACCTTC.

The rearrangement uses TRBV6-5 and TRBJ1-1; no reliable D call. The V end lost 1 base, the J end lost 1 base, and 7 bases lay between the germline ends. This CDR3 contains 14 residues. The germline gives CDR1 MNHEY, CDR2 SVGAGI. CDR3 protein: CASSYYEGNTEAFF. The CDR3 nucleotides are TGTGCCAGCAGTTACTATGAGGGGAACACTGAAGCTTTCTTT.

The chain couples TRBV18 to TRBJ2-3; D possibly corresponds to TRBD2 (5 bases). The V gene's germline CDR1 is KGHSH and CDR2 LQKENI. The germline V and J ends were trimmed by 3 bases and 4 bases, with 8 bases remaining between them. CDR3 size: 13 residues. CDR3 nucleotide sequence: TGTGCCAGCTCACCTCCGGGATCAGATACGCAGTATTTT. It translates to CASSPPGSDTQYF.

This clone was recorded only once. The V gene is TRBV11-2, the J gene TRBJ2-5; TRBD2 agrees at 9 bases. The CDR3 has 16 residues. Germline CDR1 and CDR2: SGHAT and FQNNGV. Losses at the gene ends were 2 bases for V and 5 bases for J; bases not matched to a gene: 9. The CDR3 coding sequence is TGTGCCAGCAGCTTACTCGCTAGCGGGATAGGGGAGACCCAGTACTTC. Protein sequence: CASSLLASGIGETQYF.

This clone was detected a few times. The V call is TRBV9, the J call TRBJ2-7; 7 bases line up with TRBD2. Germline trimming cut 4 bases from V and 4 bases from J; bases unmatched to any gene: 14. The germline V gene has CDR1 SGDLS and CDR2 YYNGEE. The CDR3 sequence is 16 residues long. CDR3 DNA sequence: TGTGCCAGCAGCCCTAAAACCGGGGGAGGGGAGTACGAGCAGTACTTC. Residues: CASSPKTGGGEYEQYF.

V is TRBV4-3 and J is TRBJ2-5; D might be TRBD2 (5 bases). V was trimmed by 4 bases and J by 0 bases, leaving 12 bases between them. The CDR3 sequence is 15 residues long. Germline-derived CDR1 and CDR2 are LGHNA and YSLEER. The CDR3 DNA is TGCGCCAGCAGCCGGGTCGCGGGCGACCAAGAGACCCAGTACTTC. Protein: CASSRVAGDQETQYF.

This clone was observed a few times. Here the CDR3 reads CASSQDRASSGLFYEQYF. The CDR3 coding sequence is TGCGCCAGCAGCCAAGATCGGGCTTCGAGCGGGTTGTTTTACGAGCAGTACTTC. This sequence joins TRBV4-3 and TRBJ2-7; D may be TRBD2 (6 bases). Looked up from germline, CDR1 is LGHNA and CDR2 is YSLEER. Trimming took 0 bases from V and 4 from J, leaving 22 bases between them. The CDR3 runs to 18 residues.

The J gene is TRBJ2-7, the V gene TRBV6-1; TRBD2 aligns across 8 bases. Germline lookup yields CDR1 MNHNS and CDR2 SASEGT. Trimming cost V 2 bases and J 3 bases; bases outside gene matches: 6. This CDR3 is built from 15 residues. CDR3 loop: CASSETPGGGYEQYF. The CDR3 DNA reads TGTGCCAGCAGTGAAACCCCGGGAGGGGGCTACGAGCAGTACTTC.

The genes are TRBV6-5 and TRBJ2-1, with D perhaps TRBD1 (6 bases). V lost 5 bases, J lost 6 bases, and 8 bases lay in between. This CDR3 contains 12 residues. Germline assignment: CDR1 MNHEY and CDR2 SVGAGI. The chain's CDR3 is CASSQGFNEQFF. The CDR3, as DNA: TGTGCCAGCAGTCAGGGGTTCAATGAGCAGTTCTTC.

V usage is TRBV12-3 or TRBV12-4 and J usage is TRBJ2-1; D gene ambiguous. Between the trimmed V and J ends, which lost 3 bases and 10 bases, there was a span of 13 bases. The CDR3 covers 13 residues. CDR3 region: CASSFGSRGEQFF. CDR3 DNA: TGTGCCAGCAGTTTCGGCAGCAGAGGCGAGCAGTTCTTC.

The chain employs TRBV5-5 and TRBJ1-5, with D tentatively TRBD1 (6 bases). Germline V gene data show CDR1 as SGHKS and CDR2 as YYEKEE (reference sequence). Deletions cut 3 bases from V and 2 bases from J, with 9 bases between. CDR3 length: 14 residues. The CDR3 coding sequence is TGTGCCAGCAGCTCCGGACAGCGCAATCAGCCCCAGCATTTT. The encoded protein is CASSSGQRNQPQHF.

This chain joins TRBV6-2 or TRBV6-3 and TRBJ2-1, with D possibly TRBD2 on 6 matching bases. Germline-derived CDR1 and CDR2 are MNHEY and SVGEGT. The V end lost 0 bases, the J end lost 2 bases, and 8 bases lay between the germline ends. The CDR3 runs to 15 residues. CDR3 protein: CASSYSSGTYNEQFF. CDR3 nucleotide sequence: TGTGCCAGCAGTTACTCTAGCGGAACCTACAATGAGCAGTTCTTC.

This chain uses TRBV19 with TRBJ1-5; no firm D call. The germline gives CDR1 LNHDA, CDR2 SQIVND (reference sequence). This CDR3 is built from 16 residues. V gave up 6 bases and J gave up 2 bases, with 17 bases separating them. CDR3 protein: CASSSQVVRGNQPQHF. CDR3 in DNA: TGTGCCAGTAGCTCACAAGTCGTTCGGGGCAATCAGCCCCAGCATTTT.

This rearrangement joins TRBV5-1 to TRBJ1-1, with no clear D. The V end lost 4 bases, the J end lost 1 base, and 11 bases lay between the germline ends. This CDR3 is 14 amino acids long. Germline lookup yields CDR1 SGHRS and CDR2 YFSETQ. CDR3 sequence reads: CASSPGSRNTEAFF. As DNA, the CDR3 is TGCGCCAGCAGCCCCGGTAGCCGGAACACTGAAGCTTTCTTT.